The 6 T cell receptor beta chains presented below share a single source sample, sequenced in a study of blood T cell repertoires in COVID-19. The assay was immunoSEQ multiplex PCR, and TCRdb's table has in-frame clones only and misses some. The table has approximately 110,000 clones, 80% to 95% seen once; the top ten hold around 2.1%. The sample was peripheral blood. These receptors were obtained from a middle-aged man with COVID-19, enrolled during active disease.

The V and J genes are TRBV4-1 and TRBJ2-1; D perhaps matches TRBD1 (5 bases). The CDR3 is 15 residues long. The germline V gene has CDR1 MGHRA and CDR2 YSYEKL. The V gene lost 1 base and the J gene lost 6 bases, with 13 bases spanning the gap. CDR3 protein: CASSQGGGRPNEQFF. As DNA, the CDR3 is TGCGCCAGCAGCCAAGGGGGCGGACGACCCAATGAGCAGTTCTTC.

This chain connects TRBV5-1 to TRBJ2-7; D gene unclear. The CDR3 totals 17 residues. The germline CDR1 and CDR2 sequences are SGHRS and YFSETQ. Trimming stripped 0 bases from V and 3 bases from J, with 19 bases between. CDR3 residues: CASSLASFGNVNYEQYF. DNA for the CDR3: TGCGCCAGCAGCTTGGCCTCTTTTGGCAACGTTAACTACGAGCAGTACTTC.

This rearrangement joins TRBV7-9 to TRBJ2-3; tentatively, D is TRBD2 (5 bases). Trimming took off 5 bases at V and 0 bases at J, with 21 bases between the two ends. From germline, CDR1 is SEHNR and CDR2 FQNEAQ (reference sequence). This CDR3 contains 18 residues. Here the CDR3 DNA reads TGTGCCAGCAGCCCCCTCAAGGGAGCAGTAACTAGCACAGATACGCAGTATTTT. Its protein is CASSPLKGAVTSTDTQYF.

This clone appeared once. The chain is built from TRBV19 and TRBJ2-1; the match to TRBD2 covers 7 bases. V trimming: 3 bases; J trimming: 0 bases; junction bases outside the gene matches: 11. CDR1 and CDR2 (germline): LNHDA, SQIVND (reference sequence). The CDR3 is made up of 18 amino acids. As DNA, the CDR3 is TGTGCCAGTAGTATCGGGGGAGGGCCCCTCAGCTCCTACAATGAGCAGTTCTTC. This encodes CASSIGGGPLSSYNEQFF.

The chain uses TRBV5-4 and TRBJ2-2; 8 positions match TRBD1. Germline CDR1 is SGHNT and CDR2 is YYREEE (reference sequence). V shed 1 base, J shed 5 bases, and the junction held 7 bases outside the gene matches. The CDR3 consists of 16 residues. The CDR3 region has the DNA TGTGCCAGCAGCTTGTATGACAGGGGATGGACCGGGGAGCTGTTTTTT. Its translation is CASSLYDRGWTGELFF.

The CDR3 region has the DNA TGCGCCAGCAGCTTGAGGGCAGGGGGCTTGGAGACCCAGTACTTC. Translating it yields CASSLRAGGLETQYF. The gene calls are TRBV5-1 and TRBJ2-5; TRBD1 matches at 8 bases. The CDR3 has 15 residues. V shed 1 base and J 5 bases; nucleotides not matched to a gene: 7. Germline CDR1 reads SGHRS; CDR2 reads YFSETQ.